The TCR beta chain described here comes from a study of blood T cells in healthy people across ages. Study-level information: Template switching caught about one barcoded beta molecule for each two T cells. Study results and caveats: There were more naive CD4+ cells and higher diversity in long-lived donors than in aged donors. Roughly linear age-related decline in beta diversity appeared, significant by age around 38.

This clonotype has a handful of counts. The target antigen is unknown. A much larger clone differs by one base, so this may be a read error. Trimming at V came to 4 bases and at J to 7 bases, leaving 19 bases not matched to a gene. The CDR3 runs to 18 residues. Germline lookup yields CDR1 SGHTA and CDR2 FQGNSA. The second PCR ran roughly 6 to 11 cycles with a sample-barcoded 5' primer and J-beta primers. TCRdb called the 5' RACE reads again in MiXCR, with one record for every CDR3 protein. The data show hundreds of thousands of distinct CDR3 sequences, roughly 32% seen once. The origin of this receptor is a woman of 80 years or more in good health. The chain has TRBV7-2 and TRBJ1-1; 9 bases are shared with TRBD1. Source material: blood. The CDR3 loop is CASSSRLMTGGVGDEAFF. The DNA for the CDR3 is TGTGCCAGCAGCTCACGACTTATGACAGGGGGAGTTGGGGATGAAGCTTTCTTT.